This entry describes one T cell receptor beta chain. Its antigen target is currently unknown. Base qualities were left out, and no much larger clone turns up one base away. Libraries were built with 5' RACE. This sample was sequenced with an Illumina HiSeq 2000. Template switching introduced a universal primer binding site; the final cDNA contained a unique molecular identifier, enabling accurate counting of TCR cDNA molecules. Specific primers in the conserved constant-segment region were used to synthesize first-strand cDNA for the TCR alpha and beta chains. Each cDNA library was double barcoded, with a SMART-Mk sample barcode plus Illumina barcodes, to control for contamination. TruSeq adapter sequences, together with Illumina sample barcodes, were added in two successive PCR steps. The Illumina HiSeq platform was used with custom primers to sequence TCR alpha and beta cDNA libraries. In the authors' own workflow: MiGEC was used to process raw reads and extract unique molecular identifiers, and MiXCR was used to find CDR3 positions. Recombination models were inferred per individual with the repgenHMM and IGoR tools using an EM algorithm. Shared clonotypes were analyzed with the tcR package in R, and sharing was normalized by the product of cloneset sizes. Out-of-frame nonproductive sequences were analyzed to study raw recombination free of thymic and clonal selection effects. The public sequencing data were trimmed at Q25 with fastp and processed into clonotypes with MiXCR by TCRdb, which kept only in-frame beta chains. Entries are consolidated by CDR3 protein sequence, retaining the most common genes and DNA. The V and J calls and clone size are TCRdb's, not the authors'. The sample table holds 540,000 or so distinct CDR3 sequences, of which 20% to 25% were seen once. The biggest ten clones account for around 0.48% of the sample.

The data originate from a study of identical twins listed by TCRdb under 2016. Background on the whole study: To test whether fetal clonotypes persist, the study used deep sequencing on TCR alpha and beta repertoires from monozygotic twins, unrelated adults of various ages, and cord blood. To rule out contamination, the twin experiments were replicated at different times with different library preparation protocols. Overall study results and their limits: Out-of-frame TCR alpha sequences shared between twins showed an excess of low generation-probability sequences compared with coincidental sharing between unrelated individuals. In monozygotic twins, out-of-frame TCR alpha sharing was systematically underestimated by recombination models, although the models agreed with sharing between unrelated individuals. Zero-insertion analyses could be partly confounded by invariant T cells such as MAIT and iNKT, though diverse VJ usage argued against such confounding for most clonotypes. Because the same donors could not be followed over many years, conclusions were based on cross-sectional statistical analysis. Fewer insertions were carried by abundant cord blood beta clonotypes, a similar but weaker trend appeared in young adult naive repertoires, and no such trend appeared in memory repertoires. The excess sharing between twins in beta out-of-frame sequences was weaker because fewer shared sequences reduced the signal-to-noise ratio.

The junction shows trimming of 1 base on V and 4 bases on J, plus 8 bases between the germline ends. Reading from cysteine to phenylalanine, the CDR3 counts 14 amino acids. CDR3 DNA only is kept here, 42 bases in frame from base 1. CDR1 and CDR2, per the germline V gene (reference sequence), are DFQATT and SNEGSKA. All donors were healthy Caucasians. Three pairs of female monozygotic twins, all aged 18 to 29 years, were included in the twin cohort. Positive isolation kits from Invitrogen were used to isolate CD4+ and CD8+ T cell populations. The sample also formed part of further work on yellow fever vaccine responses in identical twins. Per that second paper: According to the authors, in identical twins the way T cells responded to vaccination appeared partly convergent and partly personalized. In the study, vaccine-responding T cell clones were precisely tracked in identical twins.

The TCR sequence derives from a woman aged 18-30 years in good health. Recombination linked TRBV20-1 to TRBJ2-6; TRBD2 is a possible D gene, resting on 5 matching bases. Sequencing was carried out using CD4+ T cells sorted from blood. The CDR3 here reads CSARGRSGANVLTF. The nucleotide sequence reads TGCAGTGCTAGAGGGAGGTCCGGGGCCAACGTCCTGACTTTC.